The T cell receptor beta chain described here comes from a study of T cells in Graves' hyperthyroidism and ophthalmopathy. Findings of the study overall: Blood samples included most of the expanded thyroid clonotypes exceeding 0.001.

Trimming removed 6 bases at V and 10 bases at J, with 19 bases between. There are 14 residues in the CDR3. Looked up from germline, CDR1 is ENHRY and CDR2 is SYGVKD. Uncontrolled infection, other autoimmune disease, pregnancy or lactation disqualified patients from enrolment. Each diagnosis was grounded in clinical symptoms, serum thyroxine and TRAb, thyroid ultrasound, and orbital computed tomography. RNA transcripts gave rise to amplified TCR beta CDR3 regions. TCR CDR3 underwent first-round RT-PCR with the HTBI primer set. One entry per CDR3 protein, called by TCRdb with MiXCR from the multiplex PCR reads. The profile shows hundreds of thousands of distinct CDR3 sequences, around 21% of them singletons. As concerns this clonotype: Its antigen is unidentified.

The sequenced sample consisted of blood. The rearrangement links TRBV10-3 to TRBJ2-1, with a tentative D call TRBD2 (6 bases). The TCR originated in a man aged 30-40 years with Graves' ophthalmopathy. This CDR3 is CAISGPGTPSEQFF. As DNA, the CDR3 is TGTGCCATCAGCGGCCCCGGGACTCCCTCCGAGCAGTTCTTC.